The following is a T cell receptor beta chain sequence with its context. The V segment lost 5 bases and the J segment 2 bases; nucleotides outside the gene matches: 7. Germline CDR1 is SGHVS and CDR2 is FQNEAQ. The CDR3 runs 16 residues. This sample was included in a study of blood T cell repertoires in COVID-19. Sequencing was performed with immunoSEQ multiplex PCR; in TCRdb, only in-frame clones are kept and a portion is missing. Altogether tens of thousands of clones are present, almost 90% being singletons, with the ten largest covering around 5%. This receptor was taken from a woman older than 75 with acute or convalescent COVID-19. V and J are TRBV7-8 and TRBJ2-5, with 11 nucleotides matching TRBD2. Material: peripheral blood. CDR3 bases: TGTGCCAGCAGCCCCTTAGCGGGAGGGCAGCAAGAGACCCAGTACTTC. Protein product: CASSPLAGGQQETQYF.